Listed below are T cell receptor beta chains from one sample, sequenced in a study of T-cell reconstitution after alpha-beta-depleted transplantation in children. Each CDR3 protein gets one entry after TCRdb re-called the PCR reads with MiXCR. There are some 490,000 distinct CDR3 sequences in the sample; around 12% occur only once, and over 5.5% lies in the top ten. The source material was PBMCs from the stem cell graft donor, sampled from the stem cell graft. Receptors originate from a human donor who donated a stem cell graft to a child with combined immunodeficiency. Each CDR3 is given with its conserved first and last residue. Fields, in order: J gene, V gene, D gene, clone size, CDR3 protein, CDR3 DNA. A D gene is named only where the DNA matches it firmly. Size is omitted from some rows. Given values are once, few, many or a class for expanded clones.

TRBJ2-1,TRBV20-1,TRBD2,-,CSARDAAGVNEQFF,TGCAGTGCTAGAGACGCAGCGGGAGTGAATGAGCAGTTCTTC
TRBJ2-5,TRBV29-1,TRBD1,many,CSVDGTGGMKTQYF,TGCAGCGTTGACGGGACAGGGGGCATGAAGACCCAGTACTTC
TRBJ1-1,TRBV29-1,-,many,CSVAAGSSTEAFF,TGCAGCGTTGCTGCAGGGTCGAGCACTGAAGCTTTCTTT
TRBJ2-7,TRBV5-1,TRBD1,many,CASSQGDPPYEQYF,TGCGCCAGCAGTCAGGGGGACCCTCCCTACGAGCAGTACTTC
TRBJ2-3,TRBV5-4,TRBD1,-,CASSGGDRGVKYTQYF,TGTGCCAGCAGCGGGGGGGACAGGGGCGTCAAATATACGCAGTATTTT
TRBJ2-7,TRBV15,-,few,CATSRDPHSSYEQYF,TGTGCCACCAGCAGAGATCCGCACAGCTCCTACGAGCAGTACTTC
TRBJ2-1,TRBV4-1,-,few,CASSHKTGNLYNEQFF,TGCGCCAGCAGCCACAAGACAGGCAACCTTTACAATGAGCAGTTCTTC
TRBJ2-5,TRBV6-1,TRBD2,few,CASSEILGGFGQETQYF,TGTGCCAGCAGTGAAATTCTGGGGGGGTTTGGGCAAGAGACCCAGTACTTC
TRBJ1-5,TRBV6-1,-,many,CASSVRAGNQPQHF,TGTGCCAGCAGTGTCAGGGCAGGCAATCAGCCCCAGCATTTT
TRBJ1-3,TRBV4-1,TRBD1,once,CASSRTGEASGNTIYF,TGCGCCAGCAGCCGAACAGGGGAAGCCTCTGGAAACACCATATATTTT
TRBJ2-2,TRBV12-3/TRBV12-4,-,many,CASSFNKHTGELFF,TGTGCCAGCAGTTTTAACAAACACACCGGGGAGCTGTTTTTT
TRBJ2-7,TRBV5-1,TRBD2,-,CASSPRTSGTKYEQYF,TGCGCCAGCAGCCCCCGGACTAGCGGGACTAAATACGAGCAGTACTTC
TRBJ2-3,TRBV15,-,-,CATSRGVAGEITDTQYF,TGTGCCACCAGCAGAGGGGTTGCGGGTGAAATTACAGATACGCAGTATTTT
TRBJ2-2,TRBV15,-,few,CATSRVYSGAGELFF,TGTGCCACCAGCAGAGTTTACAGTGGGGCCGGGGAGCTGTTTTTT
TRBJ1-1,TRBV2,-,-,CASILFTEAFF,TGTGCCAGCATTTTATTCACTGAAGCTTTCTTT
TRBJ2-6,TRBV12-3/TRBV12-4,TRBD1,-,CASDRGISGANVLTF,TGTGCTAGCGACAGGGGAATCTCTGGGGCCAACGTCCTGACTTTC
TRBJ2-5,TRBV6-1,TRBD1,-,CASSHRDRGSETQYF,TGTGCCAGCAGCCACCGGGACAGGGGGTCAGAGACCCAGTACTTC